This T cell receptor beta chain stems from a study of regulatory T cells in long-lasting Graves disease. This clonotype was detected ten times or more. What it binds is not known. Time point indicated: newly diagnosed GD, antithyroid drugs for less than 3 months. Scientists built the TCR library using RNA that was extracted from PBMCs. Study-level findings and limits: Having few samples may have compromised the accuracy.

Library construction for TCR beta used iRepertoire HTBI primers and Arm-PCR of CDR3 regions. Authors' processing steps: The samples included 60 to 75 TRBV and under 15 TRBJ segments. TCRdb reanalysed the multiplex PCR reads using MiXCR and keeps one entry per CDR3 protein. Here the V and J calls rest on TCRdb's processing, not on the authors' analysis. This table holds 400,000 to 550,000 distinct CDR3 sequences, less than 20% found once. The CDR3 sequence is 16 residues long. Deletions cut 5 bases from V and 1 base from J, with 17 bases between. The data also belong to a second study, concerning T cells in Graves' hyperthyroidism and ophthalmopathy. That source adds: Most thyroid clonotypes expanded above 0.001 were also detected in blood.

The input for sequencing was peripheral blood mononuclear cells (PBMCs), taken at new diagnosis, from a patient treated with antithyroid drugs. The clonotype was recovered from a woman aged 18-30 years with Graves disease. The genes are TRBV12-3 or TRBV12-4 and TRBJ2-5; D gene unclear. The CDR3 region is CASSQGSKLLQETQYF. The CDR3 coding sequence is TGTGCCAGCAGTCAAGGGTCGAAACTACTCCAAGAGACCCAGTACTTC.